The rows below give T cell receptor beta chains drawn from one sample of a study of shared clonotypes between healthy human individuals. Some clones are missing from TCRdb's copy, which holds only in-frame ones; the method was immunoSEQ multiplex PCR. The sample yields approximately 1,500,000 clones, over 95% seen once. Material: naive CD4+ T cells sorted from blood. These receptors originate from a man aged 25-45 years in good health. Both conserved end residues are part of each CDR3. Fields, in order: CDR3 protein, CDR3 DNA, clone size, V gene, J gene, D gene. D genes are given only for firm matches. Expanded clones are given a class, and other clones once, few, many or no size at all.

CASSLLVGTGSYEQYF	TGTGCCAGCAGCTTGTTGGTAGGGACAGGATCCTACGAGCAGTACTTC	.	TRBV5-5	TRBJ2-7	TRBD1
CASSGNRVDEQFF	TGTGCCAGCAGCGGAAACAGGGTTGATGAGCAGTTCTTC	.	TRBV5-4	TRBJ2-1	.
CASKSRKGHNEQFF	TGTGCCAGCAAATCCCGGAAGGGCCACAATGAGCAGTTCTTC	.	TRBV7-9	TRBJ2-1	.
CASSQDLRLAGYNEQFF	TGTGCCAGCAGCCAAGATCTACGACTAGCGGGCTACAATGAGCAGTTCTTC	.	TRBV14	TRBJ2-1	TRBD2
CASSSRISEQYF	TGTGCCAGCAGTAGTAGGATTTCCGAGCAGTACTTC	.	TRBV27	TRBJ2-7	.
CASSSSTGLTYNEQFF	TGTGCCAGCTCATCAAGCACAGGGCTAACCTACAATGAGCAGTTCTTC	.	TRBV18	TRBJ2-1	.
CASNMGATHYEQYF	TGTGCCAGTAATATGGGGGCTACCCACTACGAGCAGTACTTC	.	TRBV19	TRBJ2-7	.
CAWSVLRPRGDTIYF	TGTGCCTGGAGTGTATTGCGACCCCGCGGGGACACCATATATTTT	.	TRBV30	TRBJ1-3	.
CASPGTGGRTGELFF	TGCGCCAGCCCAGGGACAGGGGGTCGAACCGGGGAGCTGTTTTTT	once	TRBV23-1	TRBJ2-2	TRBD1
CASRHAGYDEKLFF	TGTGCCAGCAGACACGCAGGGTATGATGAAAAACTGTTTTTT	.	TRBV7-9	TRBJ1-4	.
CSAAYNEQFF	TGCAGTGCTGCCTACAATGAGCAGTTCTTC	few	TRBV20-1	TRBJ2-1	.